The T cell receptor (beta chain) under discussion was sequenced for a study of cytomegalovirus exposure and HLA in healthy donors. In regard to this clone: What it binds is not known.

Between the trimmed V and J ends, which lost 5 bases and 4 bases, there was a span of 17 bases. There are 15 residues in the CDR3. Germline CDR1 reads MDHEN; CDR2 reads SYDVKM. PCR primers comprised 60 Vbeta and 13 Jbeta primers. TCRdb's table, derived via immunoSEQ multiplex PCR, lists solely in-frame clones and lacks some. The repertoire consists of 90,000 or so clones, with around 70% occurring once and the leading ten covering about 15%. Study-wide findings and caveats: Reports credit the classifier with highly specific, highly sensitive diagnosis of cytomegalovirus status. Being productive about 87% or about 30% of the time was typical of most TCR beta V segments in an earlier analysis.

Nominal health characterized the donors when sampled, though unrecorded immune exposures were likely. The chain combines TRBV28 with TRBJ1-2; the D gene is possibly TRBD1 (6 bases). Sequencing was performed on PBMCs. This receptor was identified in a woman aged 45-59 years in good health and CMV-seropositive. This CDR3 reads CASSHPYRVGYGYTF. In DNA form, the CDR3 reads TGTGCCAGCAGTCACCCGTACAGGGTTGGCTATGGCTACACCTTC.